What follows describes a single T cell receptor (beta chain). The antigen is unknown. The data belong to a study of CD8+ T cells in alopecia areata. The wider study: Those patients who were treated received oral tofacitinib, which was given at 5 to 10 mg twice daily for moderate-to-severe alopecia areata. The study, taken as a whole, reports: Tofacitinib significantly brought down scalp clonality and expanded CD8+ clones among top 100.

The treatment is: oral pan-JAK inhibitor, 5-10 mg twice daily. Germline V CDR1 and CDR2: SGHDT, YYEEEE. The V and J ends lost 4 bases and 5 bases respectively, with 15 bases between them. The CDR3 contains 15 residues. Reverse transcribed after extraction, RNA yielded cDNA as the sequencing template. The repertoire was sequenced with immunoSEQ multiplex PCR; TCRdb's copy has only in-frame clones and lacks some. Here the sample spans around 86,000 clones, about two thirds being singletons. This chain links TRBV5-6 with TRBJ2-2; D not certain. The specimen comprised CD8+ T cells sorted from blood, sampled around week 44, from a patient treated with tofacitinib. The sequence came from a human donor with alopecia areata. The CDR3 region has the DNA TGTGCCAGCAGCAACGCACGTATGGGGACCGGGGAGCTGTTTTTT. Translated: CASSNARMGTGELFF.